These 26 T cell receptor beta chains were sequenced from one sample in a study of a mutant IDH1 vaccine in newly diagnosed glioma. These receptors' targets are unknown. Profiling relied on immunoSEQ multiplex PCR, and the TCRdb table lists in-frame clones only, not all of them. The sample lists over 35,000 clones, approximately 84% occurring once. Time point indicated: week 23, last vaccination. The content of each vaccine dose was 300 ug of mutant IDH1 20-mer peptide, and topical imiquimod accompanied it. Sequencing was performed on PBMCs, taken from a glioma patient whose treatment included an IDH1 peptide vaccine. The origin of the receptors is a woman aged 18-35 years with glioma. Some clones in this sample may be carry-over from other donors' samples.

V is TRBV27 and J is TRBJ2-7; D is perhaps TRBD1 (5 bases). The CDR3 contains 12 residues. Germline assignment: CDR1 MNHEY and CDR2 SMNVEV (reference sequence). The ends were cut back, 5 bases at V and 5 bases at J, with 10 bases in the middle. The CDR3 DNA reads TGTGCCAGCAGTCCCCAGGGTAACGAGCAGTACTTC. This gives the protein CASSPQGNEQYF.

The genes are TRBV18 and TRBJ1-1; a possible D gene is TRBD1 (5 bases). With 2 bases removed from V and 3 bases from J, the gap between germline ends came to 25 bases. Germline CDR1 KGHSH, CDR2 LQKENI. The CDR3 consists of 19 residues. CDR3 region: CASSPDQKPGPRTDTEAFF. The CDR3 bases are TGTGCCAGCTCACCAGATCAGAAGCCAGGGCCGAGGACGGACACTGAAGCTTTCTTT.

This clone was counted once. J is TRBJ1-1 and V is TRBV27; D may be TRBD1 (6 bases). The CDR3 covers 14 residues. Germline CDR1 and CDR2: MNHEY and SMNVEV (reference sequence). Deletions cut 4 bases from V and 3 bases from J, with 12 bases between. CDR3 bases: TGTGCCAGCAGTTGGCAGGGGCTGGACACTGAAGCTTTCTTT. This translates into CASSWQGLDTEAFF.

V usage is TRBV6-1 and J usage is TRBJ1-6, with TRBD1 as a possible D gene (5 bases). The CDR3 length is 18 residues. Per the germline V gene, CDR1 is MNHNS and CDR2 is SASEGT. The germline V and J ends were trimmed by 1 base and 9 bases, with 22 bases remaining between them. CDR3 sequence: CASSEVRGNLGLSSPLHF. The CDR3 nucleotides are TGTGCCAGCAGTGAAGTCCGGGGCAACCTGGGTTTAAGTTCACCCCTCCACTTT.

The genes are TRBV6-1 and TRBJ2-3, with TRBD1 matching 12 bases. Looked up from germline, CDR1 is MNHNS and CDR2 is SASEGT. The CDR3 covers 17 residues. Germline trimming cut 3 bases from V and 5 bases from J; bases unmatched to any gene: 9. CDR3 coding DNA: TGTGCCAGCAGTGAGACGCGGGGACAGGGGGCTGGAGATACGCAGTATTTT. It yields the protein CASSETRGQGAGDTQYF.

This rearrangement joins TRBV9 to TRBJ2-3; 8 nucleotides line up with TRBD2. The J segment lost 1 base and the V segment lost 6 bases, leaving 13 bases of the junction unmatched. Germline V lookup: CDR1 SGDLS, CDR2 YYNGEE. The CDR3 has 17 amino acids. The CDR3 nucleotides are TGTGCCAGCACCCCGTCGGGCGGGCGGGGGGGCACAGATACGCAGTATTTT. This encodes CASTPSGGRGGTDTQYF.

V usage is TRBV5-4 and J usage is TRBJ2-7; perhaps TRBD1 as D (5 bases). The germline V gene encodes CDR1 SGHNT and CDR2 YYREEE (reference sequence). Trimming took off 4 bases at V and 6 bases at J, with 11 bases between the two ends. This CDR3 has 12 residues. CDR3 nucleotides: TGTGCCAGCAGCCTGCCGCAGGGCGAGCAGTACTTC. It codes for CASSLPQGEQYF.

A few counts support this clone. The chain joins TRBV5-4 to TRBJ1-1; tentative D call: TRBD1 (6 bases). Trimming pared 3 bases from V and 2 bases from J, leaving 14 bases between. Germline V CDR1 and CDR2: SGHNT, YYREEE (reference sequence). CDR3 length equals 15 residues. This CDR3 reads CASSSPQGSNTEAFF. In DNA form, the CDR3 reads TGTGCCAGCAGCTCCCCCCAGGGGTCCAACACTGAAGCTTTCTTT.

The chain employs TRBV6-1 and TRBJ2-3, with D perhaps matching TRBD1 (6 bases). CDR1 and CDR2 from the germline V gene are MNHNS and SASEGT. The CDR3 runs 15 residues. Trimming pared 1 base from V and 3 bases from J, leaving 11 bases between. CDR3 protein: CASSEDRVRTDTQYF. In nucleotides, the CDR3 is TGTGCCAGCAGTGAAGACAGGGTGAGGACAGATACGCAGTATTTT.

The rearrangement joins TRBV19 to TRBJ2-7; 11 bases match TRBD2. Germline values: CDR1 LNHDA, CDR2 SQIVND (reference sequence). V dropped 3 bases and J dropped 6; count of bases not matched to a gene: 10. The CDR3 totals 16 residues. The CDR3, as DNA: TGTGCCAGTAGTATGATCATAGCGGGGGGGGCTCTCGAGCAGTACTTC. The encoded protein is CASSMIIAGGALEQYF.

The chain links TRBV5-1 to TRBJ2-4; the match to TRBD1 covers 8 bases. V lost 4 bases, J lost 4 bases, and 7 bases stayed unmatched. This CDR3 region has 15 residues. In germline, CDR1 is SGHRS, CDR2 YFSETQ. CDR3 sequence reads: CASSESWTGKNIQYF. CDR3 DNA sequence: TGCGCCAGCAGCGAATCATGGACAGGGAAAAACATTCAGTACTTC.

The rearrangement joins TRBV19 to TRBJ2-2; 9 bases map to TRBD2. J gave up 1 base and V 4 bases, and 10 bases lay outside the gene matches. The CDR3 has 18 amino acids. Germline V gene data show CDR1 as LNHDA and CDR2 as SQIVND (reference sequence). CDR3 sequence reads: CASSTRGAGGLNTGELFF. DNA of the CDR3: TGTGCCAGTAGTACCCGAGGAGCGGGGGGCTTGAACACCGGGGAGCTGTTTTTT. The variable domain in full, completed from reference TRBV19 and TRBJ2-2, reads DGGITQSPKYLFRKEGQNVTLSCEQNLNHDAMYWYRQDPGQGLRLIYYSQIVNDFQKGDIAEGYSVSREKKESFPLTVTSAQKNPTAFYLCASSTRGAGGLNTGELFFGEGSRLTVL.

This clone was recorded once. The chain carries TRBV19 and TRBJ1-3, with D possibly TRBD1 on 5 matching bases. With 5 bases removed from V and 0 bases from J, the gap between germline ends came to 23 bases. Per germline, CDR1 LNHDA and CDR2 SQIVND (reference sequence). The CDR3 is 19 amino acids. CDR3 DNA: TGTGCCAGTAGTTCCAAAACCACAGGAGCAACGAGCTCTGGAAACACCATATATTTT. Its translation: CASSSKTTGATSSGNTIYF.

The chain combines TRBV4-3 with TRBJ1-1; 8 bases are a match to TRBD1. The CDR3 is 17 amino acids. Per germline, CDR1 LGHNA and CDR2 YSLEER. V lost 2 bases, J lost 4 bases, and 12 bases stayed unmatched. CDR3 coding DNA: TGCGCCAGCAGCCAAAGAATTCAGGGGGCTTCGGGCACTGAAGCTTTCTTT. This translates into CASSQRIQGASGTEAFF.

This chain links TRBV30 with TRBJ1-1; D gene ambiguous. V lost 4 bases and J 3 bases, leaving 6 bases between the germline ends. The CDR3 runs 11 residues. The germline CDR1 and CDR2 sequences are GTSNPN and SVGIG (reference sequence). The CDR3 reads CAWTGDTEAFF. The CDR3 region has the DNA TGTGCCTGGACCGGAGACACTGAAGCTTTCTTT.

The CDR3 nucleotides read TGTGCCAGCAGTTTACGGACAGGGGTGGGCAAAAACATTCAGTACTTC. Translated, it gives CASSLRTGVGKNIQYF. J is TRBJ2-4 and V is TRBV28, with 9 bases aligning to TRBD1. The CDR3 spans 16 residues. J gave up 3 bases and V 2 bases, and 5 bases lay outside the gene matches. Germline CDR1 is MDHEN and CDR2 is SYDVKM.

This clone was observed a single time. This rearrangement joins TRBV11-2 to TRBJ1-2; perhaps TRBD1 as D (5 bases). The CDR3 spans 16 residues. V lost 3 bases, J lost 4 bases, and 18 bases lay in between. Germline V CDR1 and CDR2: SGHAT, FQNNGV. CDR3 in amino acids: CASSLNSRGLSYGYTF. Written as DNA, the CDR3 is TGTGCCAGCAGCTTGAATTCCCGGGGACTAAGCTATGGCTACACCTTC. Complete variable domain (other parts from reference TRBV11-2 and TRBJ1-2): EAGVAQSPRYKIIEKRQSVAFWCNPISGHATLYWYQQILGQGPKLLIQFQNNGVVDDSQLPKDRFSAERLKGVDSTLKIQPAKLEDSAVYLCASSLNSRGLSYGYTFGSGTRLTVV.

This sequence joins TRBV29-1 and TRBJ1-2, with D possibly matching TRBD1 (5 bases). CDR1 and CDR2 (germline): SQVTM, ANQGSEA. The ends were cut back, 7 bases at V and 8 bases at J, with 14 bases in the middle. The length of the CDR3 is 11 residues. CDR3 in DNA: TGCAGCGCCAACCCAGGGAAAGGCTACACCTTC. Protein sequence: CSANPGKGYTF.

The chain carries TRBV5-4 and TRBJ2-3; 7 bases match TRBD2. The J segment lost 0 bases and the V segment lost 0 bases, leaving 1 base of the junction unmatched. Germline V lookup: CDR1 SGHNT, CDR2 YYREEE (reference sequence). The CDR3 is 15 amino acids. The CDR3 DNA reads TGTGCCAGCAGCTTGGATAGCGGGAGCACAGATACGCAGTATTTT. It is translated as CASSLDSGSTDTQYF.

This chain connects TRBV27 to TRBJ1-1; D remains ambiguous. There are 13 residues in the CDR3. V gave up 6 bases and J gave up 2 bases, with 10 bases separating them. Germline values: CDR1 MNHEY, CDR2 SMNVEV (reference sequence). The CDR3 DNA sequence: TGTGCCAGCAGATTCCTTCTTAACACTGAAGCTTTCTTT. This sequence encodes CASRFLLNTEAFF.

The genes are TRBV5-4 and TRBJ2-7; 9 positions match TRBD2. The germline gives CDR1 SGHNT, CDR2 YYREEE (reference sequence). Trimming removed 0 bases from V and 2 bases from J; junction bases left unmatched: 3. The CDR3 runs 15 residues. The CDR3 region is CASSLESSGAYEQYF. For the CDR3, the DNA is TGTGCCAGCAGCTTGGAGTCTAGCGGGGCCTACGAGCAGTACTTC.

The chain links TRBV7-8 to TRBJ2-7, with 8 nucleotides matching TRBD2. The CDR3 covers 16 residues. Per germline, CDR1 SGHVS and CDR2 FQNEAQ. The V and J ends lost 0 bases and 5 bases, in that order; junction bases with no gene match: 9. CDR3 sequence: CASSLAHGRAGDEQYF. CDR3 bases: TGTGCCAGCAGCTTAGCGCACGGGAGGGCCGGCGACGAGCAGTACTTC.

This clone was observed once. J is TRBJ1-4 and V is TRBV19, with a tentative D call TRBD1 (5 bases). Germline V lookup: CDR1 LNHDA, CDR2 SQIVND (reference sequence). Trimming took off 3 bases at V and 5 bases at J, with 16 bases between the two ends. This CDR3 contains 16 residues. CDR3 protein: CASSIQGRIGNEKLFF. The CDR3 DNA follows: TGTGCCAGTAGTATCCAGGGCCGGATAGGGAATGAAAAACTGTTTTTT. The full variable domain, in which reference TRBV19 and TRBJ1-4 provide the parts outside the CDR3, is DGGITQSPKYLFRKEGQNVTLSCEQNLNHDAMYWYRQDPGQGLRLIYYSQIVNDFQKGDIAEGYSVSREKKESFPLTVTSAQKNPTAFYLCASSIQGRIGNEKLFFGSGTQLSVL.

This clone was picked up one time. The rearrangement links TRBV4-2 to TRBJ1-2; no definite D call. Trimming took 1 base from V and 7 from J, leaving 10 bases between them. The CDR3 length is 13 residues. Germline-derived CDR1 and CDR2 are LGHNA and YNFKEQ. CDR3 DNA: TGTGCCAGCAGCCAAGTACGGGGTCTTGGCTACACCTTC. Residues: CASSQVRGLGYTF.

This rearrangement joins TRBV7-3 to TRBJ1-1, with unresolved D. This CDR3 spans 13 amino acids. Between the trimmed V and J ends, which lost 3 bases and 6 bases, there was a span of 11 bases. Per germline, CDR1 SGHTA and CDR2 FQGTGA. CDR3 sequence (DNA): TGTGCCAGCAGCTTCGGGATAAACTCTGAAGCTTTCTTT. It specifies CASSFGINSEAFF.

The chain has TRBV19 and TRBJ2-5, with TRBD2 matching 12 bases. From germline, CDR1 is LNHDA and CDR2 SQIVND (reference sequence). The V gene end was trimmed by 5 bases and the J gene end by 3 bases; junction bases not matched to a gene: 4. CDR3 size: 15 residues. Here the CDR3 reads CASSAWTSGEETQYF. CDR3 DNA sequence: TGTGCCAGTAGTGCCTGGACTAGCGGGGAAGAGACCCAGTACTTC.